One and the same sample provided the 27 T cell receptor beta chains below, sequenced in a study of T cell responses to AZD1222 COVID-19 vaccine. Produced via immunoSEQ multiplex PCR; TCRdb's table is partial and in-frame only. Of over 85,000 clones listed, around 89% were seen once; the top ten hold almost 8.5%. The material was peripheral blood, obtained on day 0 of AZD1222 vaccination. Receptors were obtained from an adult in good health.

In its sample, this clone was seen once. The chain recombines TRBV30 with TRBJ1-3, with D tentatively TRBD1 (5 bases). CDR3 length equals 15 residues. The ends were cut back, 0 bases at V and 0 bases at J, with 9 bases in the middle. Germline V gives CDR1 GTSNPN, CDR2 SVGIG (reference sequence). The CDR3 loop reads CAWSVGAGSGNTIYF. CDR3 bases: TGTGCCTGGAGTGTAGGGGCCGGCTCTGGAAACACCATATATTTT.

V gene TRBV5-1 combines with J gene TRBJ2-5; 7 nucleotides agree with TRBD1. Germline lookup yields CDR1 SGHRS and CDR2 YFSETQ. The ends lost 0 bases at V and 0 bases at J; junction bases unmatched: 5. The CDR3 runs 16 residues. CDR3 residues: CASSLVRDSNQETQYF. The CDR3 region has the DNA TGCGCCAGCAGCTTGGTCCGGGACAGCAACCAAGAGACCCAGTACTTC.

This chain uses TRBV3-1 (or the pseudogene TRBV3-2) with TRBJ1-3, with TRBD1 as a possible D gene (6 bases). The CDR3 runs to 16 residues. CDR1 LGHDT and CDR2 YNNKEL come from the germline V gene (reference sequence). Trimming pared 1 base from V and 4 bases from J, leaving 14 bases between. CDR3 coding DNA: TGTGCCAGCAGCCAAGTGAGGGGGAGGTCGGGAAACACCATATATTTT. Residues: CASSQVRGRSGNTIYF.

This clone was recorded once. This chain uses TRBV7-2 with TRBJ1-5; weak D call: TRBD1 (5 bases). Germline V gives CDR1 SGHTA, CDR2 FQGNSA. The V end was cut by 0 bases, the J end by 6 bases, with 9 bases between. This CDR3 has 14 amino acids. The CDR3 DNA follows: TGTGCCAGCAGCTTAGCGGGGGGATCTCAGCCCCAGCATTTT. Its translation is CASSLAGGSQPQHF.

The rearrangement joins TRBV30 to TRBJ1-2; no reliable D call. Germline lookup yields CDR1 GTSNPN and CDR2 SVGIG (reference sequence). The V and J ends lost 1 base and 4 bases respectively, with 10 bases between them. CDR3 length: 13 amino acids. The CDR3 DNA reads as TGTGCCTGGAGTGAACCCCTGACCTATGGCTACACCTTC. Its translation: CAWSEPLTYGYTF. Together with reference TRBV30 and TRBJ1-2, the CDR3 gives the full variable domain: SQTIHQWPATLVQPVGSPLSLECTVEGTSNPNLYWYRQAAGRGLQLLFYSVGIGQISSEVPQNLSASRPQDRQFILSSKKLLLSDSGFYLCAWSEPLTYGYTFGSGTRLTVV.

The genes are TRBV27 and TRBJ1-1; 7 bases align to TRBD1. The V and J ends lost 5 bases and 3 bases, in that order; junction bases with no gene match: 9. The V gene's germline CDR1 is MNHEY and CDR2 SMNVEV (reference sequence). The CDR3 totals 15 residues. CDR3 DNA: TGTGCCAGCAGTGGGACAGTCACGGGGGACACTGAAGCTTTCTTT. Amino acid sequence: CASSGTVTGDTEAFF.

V gene TRBV4-3 combines with J gene TRBJ1-2, with D maybe TRBD1 (6 bases). The V end lost 6 bases, the J end lost 7 bases, and 15 bases lay between the germline ends. CDR3 length equals 13 residues. Germline CDR1 and CDR2: LGHNA and YSLEER. CDR3 coding DNA: TGCGCCAGCAGGGATCGGGGGGCGCGTGGCTACACCTTC. Protein: CASRDRGARGYTF.

The chain recombines TRBV6-5 with TRBJ2-1; TRBD1 agrees at 8 bases. Germline CDR1 MNHEY, CDR2 SVGAGI. The CDR3 is made up of 14 amino acids. V lost 6 bases and J lost 9; bases outside the gene matches: 10. The CDR3 is CASSARQGAVEQFF. CDR3 nucleotides: TGTGCCAGCAGCGCCCGGCAGGGGGCGGTTGAGCAGTTCTTC.

This clone showed up just a few times. J is TRBJ2-1 and V is TRBV19; no firm D call. The V end was cut by 3 bases, the J end by 5 bases, with 11 bases between. The CDR3 is made up of 14 amino acids. Looked up from germline, CDR1 is LNHDA and CDR2 is SQIVND (reference sequence). The DNA for the CDR3 is TGTGCCAGTAGTATGGTCTGGCAGAACAATGAGCAGTTCTTC. Amino acids: CASSMVWQNNEQFF.

The rearrangement joins TRBV5-8 to TRBJ1-5; D not certain. V lost 3 bases to trimming and J lost 3 bases, with 16 bases between them. The CDR3 extends over 16 amino acids. The germline V gene encodes CDR1 SGHTS and CDR2 YDEGEE. DNA for the CDR3: TGTGCCAGCAGCTGGGTCCCCACAACCGACAATCAGCCCCAGCATTTT. Its protein is CASSWVPTTDNQPQHF.

V and J are TRBV24-1 and TRBJ1-2; no clear D gene. CDR1 and CDR2 from the germline V gene are KGHDR and SFDVKD. V was shortened by 7 bases and J by 6 bases, with 8 bases between the two germline ends. The CDR3 sequence is 11 residues long. The CDR3 region has the DNA TGTGCCACCAGAAGCCCCCATGGCTACACCTTC. This sequence encodes CATRSPHGYTF.

The count of this clone is one. The chain uses TRBV6-2 or TRBV6-3 and TRBJ2-4; a possible D gene is TRBD1 (5 bases). Germline-derived CDR1 and CDR2 are MNHEY and SVGEGT. Between the trimmed V and J ends, which lost 6 bases and 4 bases, there was a span of 10 bases. The CDR3 totals 13 residues. The CDR3 bases are TGTGCCAGCAGCACGACAGCGAAAAACATTCAGTACTTC. This encodes CASSTTAKNIQYF.

The chain links TRBV7-3 to TRBJ2-3; D may be TRBD2 (6 bases). Per the germline V gene, CDR1 is SGHTA and CDR2 is FQGTGA. The CDR3 is made up of 15 amino acids. Trimming left V 2 bases short and J 6 bases short, with 15 bases between. The CDR3 DNA reads as TGTGCCAGCAGCTTAGGCGGGGTACCTCGGGATACGCAGTATTTT. Translated, it gives CASSLGGVPRDTQYF.

The V and J genes are TRBV2 and TRBJ1-5, with 9 bases matching TRBD1. This CDR3 contains 15 residues. V was clipped by 8 bases and J by 0 bases; unmatched bases: 5. Germline V lookup: CDR1 SNHLY, CDR2 FYNNEI. CDR3 amino acids: CASGDRALSNQPQHF. The CDR3 DNA sequence: TGTGCCAGCGGGGACAGGGCGCTTAGCAATCAGCCCCAGCATTTT.

The gene calls are TRBV11-3 and TRBJ2-2; tentative D call: TRBD1 (6 bases). The CDR3 has 15 residues. V dropped 4 bases and J dropped 4 bases, with 13 bases sitting between them. Germline-derived CDR1 and CDR2 are SGHNT and YENEEA. The CDR3 bases are TGTGCCAGCAGCTATTCAGGGGCAAGCACCGGGGAGCTGTTTTTT. This codes for CASSYSGASTGELFF.

V gene TRBV19 combines with J gene TRBJ1-1, with a weak D call TRBD1 (5 bases). Germline assignment: CDR1 LNHDA and CDR2 SQIVND (reference sequence). CDR3 length: 12 residues. V was cut by 3 bases and J by 7 bases, with 9 bases left in between. CDR3: CASSIGTVEAFF. CDR3 DNA sequence: TGTGCCAGTAGTATCGGGACGGTTGAAGCTTTCTTT.

This rearrangement joins TRBV9 to TRBJ1-1; tentative D call: TRBD1 (5 bases). The V gene lost 10 bases and the J gene lost 2 bases, with 21 bases spanning the gap. CDR3 length: 15 residues. CDR1 and CDR2 (germline): SGDLS, YYNGEE. The CDR3 sequence is CARTEGTNRNTEAFF. Here the CDR3 DNA reads TGTGCCCGGACCGAGGGGACCAACCGAAACACTGAAGCTTTCTTT.

The rearrangement links TRBV7-9 to TRBJ2-7; 13 bases agree with TRBD2. The CDR3 totals 15 residues. Trimming at V came to 3 bases and at J to 3 bases, leaving 2 bases not matched to a gene. Germline V CDR1 and CDR2: SEHNR, FQNEAQ (reference sequence). CDR3 region: CASSFWTSGSYEQYF. Here the CDR3 DNA reads TGTGCCAGCAGCTTTTGGACTAGCGGGAGCTACGAGCAGTACTTC. Filled out from reference TRBV7-9 and TRBJ2-7, the complete variable domain reads DTGVSQNPRHKITKRGQNVTFRCDPISEHNRLYWYRQTLGQGPEFLTYFQNEAQLEKSRLLSDRFSAERPKGSFSTLEIQRTEQGDSAMYLCASSFWTSGSYEQYFGPGTRLTVT.

The V gene is TRBV7-9, the J gene TRBJ1-1; possible D gene TRBD1, 5 bases. From germline, CDR1 is SEHNR and CDR2 FQNEAQ (reference sequence). Deletions cut 0 bases from V and 13 bases from J, with 15 bases between. The CDR3 is made up of 13 amino acids. Here the CDR3 DNA reads TGTGCCAGCAGCTTAGCGGGGCGGGGATGGGGTTTCTTT. Its translation: CASSLAGRGWGFF. The whole variable domain, remainder taken from reference TRBV7-9 and TRBJ1-1, is DTGVSQNPRHKITKRGQNVTFRCDPISEHNRLYWYRQTLGQGPEFLTYFQNEAQLEKSRLLSDRFSAERPKGSFSTLEIQRTEQGDSAMYLCASSLAGRGWGFFGQGTRLTVV.

The CDR3 protein is CASSLFRTSGSGNTIYF. CDR3 sequence (DNA): TGTGCCAGCAGTTTGTTCAGGACTAGTGGCTCTGGAAACACCATATATTTT. The genes are TRBV28 and TRBJ1-3; the D is unclear. Germline V CDR1 and CDR2: MDHEN, SYDVKM. This CDR3 comprises 17 residues. The ends were cut back, 3 bases at V and 0 bases at J, with 15 bases in the middle.

This clone has a single count. Other DNA variants within this sample encode the same CDR3. The genes are TRBV11-2 and TRBJ1-2; D unresolved. Germline CDR1 is SGHAT and CDR2 is FQNNGV. Trimming stripped 5 bases from V and 5 bases from J, with 6 bases between. This CDR3 is built from 11 residues. The chain's CDR3 is CASSPGYGYTF. The CDR3 nucleotides are TGTGCCAGCAGCCCGGGGTATGGCTACACCTTC.

The rearrangement uses TRBV11-3 and TRBJ2-1; TRBD2 might be the D (6 bases). Germline CDR1 SGHNT, CDR2 YENEEA. The CDR3 spans 15 residues. V shed 2 bases and J shed 8 bases, with 16 bases lying between them. The DNA for the CDR3 is TGTGCCAGCAGCTTATCGGGCGGGGCCCCCCATGAGCAGTTCTTC. The encoded protein is CASSLSGGAPHEQFF.

The gene calls are TRBV4-1 and TRBJ2-7; D gene uncertain. Trimming left V 2 bases short and J 0 bases short, with 8 bases between. Germline CDR1 MGHRA, CDR2 YSYEKL. The CDR3 spans 14 residues. The CDR3 DNA reads TGCGCCAGCAGCCAAAGGGCGAGCTCCTACGAGCAGTACTTC. This gives the protein CASSQRASSYEQYF.

The chain links TRBV7-9 to TRBJ2-3, with TRBD2 identical over 9 bases. Germline lookup yields CDR1 SEHNR and CDR2 FQNEAQ (reference sequence). The CDR3 is 18 amino acids. Losses at the gene ends were 8 bases for V and 8 bases for J; bases not matched to a gene: 23. In DNA, the CDR3 is TGTGCCAGCTCTCCCCTCTCGAGCACTAGCGGGCTGACGGGTACGCAGTATTTT. Its protein product is CASSPLSSTSGLTGTQYF.

The rearrangement uses TRBV6-5 and TRBJ1-2; D gene ambiguous. Germline lookup yields CDR1 MNHEY and CDR2 SVGAGI. Trimming cost V 0 bases and J 3 bases, with 8 bases left between them. The CDR3 has 14 amino acids. CDR3 loop: CASSYSYGYYGYTF. Written as DNA, the CDR3 is TGTGCCAGCAGTTACTCCTACGGCTACTATGGCTACACCTTC.

The genes are TRBV7-9 and TRBJ2-1; D possibly corresponds to TRBD2 (5 bases). V was clipped by 8 bases and J by 4 bases, with 12 bases between them. The germline gives CDR1 SEHNR, CDR2 FQNEAQ (reference sequence). The CDR3 contains 13 residues. The CDR3 nucleotides read TGTGCCAGCGGCGGGCTTCGGTACAATGAGCAGTTCTTC. Its protein product is CASGGLRYNEQFF. Using reference TRBV7-9 and TRBJ2-1 for the parts outside the CDR3, the full variable domain is DTGVSQNPRHKITKRGQNVTFRCDPISEHNRLYWYRQTLGQGPEFLTYFQNEAQLEKSRLLSDRFSAERPKGSFSTLEIQRTEQGDSAMYLCASGGLRYNEQFFGPGTRLTVL.

The gene calls are TRBV12-1 and TRBJ2-3; TRBD1 reflects the table's D call only, with no check against the DNA. TRBV12-1 is a pseudogene. The CDR3 is 16 amino acids. The CDR3 sequence: CASSSRGQGRTDTQYF. CDR3 coding DNA: TGTGCCAGCAGCTCCCGAGGACAGGGTCGCACAGATACGCAGTATTTT.